Each of the 5 T cell receptor beta chains below was sequenced from the same sample in a study of blood T cells in healthy people across ages (dated by TCRdb to the mid-2010s). The library was generated by 5' RACE. Instrument used: Illumina HiSeq 2500. The second PCR ran for roughly 7 to 12 cycles and used a J-beta primer mix along with a sample-barcoded 5' primer. TCRdb's own reprocessing of the public reads used fastp at Q25 and MiXCR and kept productive beta chains. Here each entry gathers all rows of one CDR3 protein and keeps the most common genes and DNA. The sample table holds some 940,000 distinct CDR3 sequences, of which under 35% were seen once. The top ten hold around 9.6% of the sample. These records were also assigned to another study, of T cells of mothers and their children.

Sequencing input: blood. Receptors were obtained from a woman aged 40 to 49 in good health.

This chain links TRBV20-1 with TRBJ2-5; TRBD2 might be the D (5 bases). The germline CDR1 and CDR2 sequences are DFQATT and SNEGSKA (reference sequence). With 6 bases removed from V and 7 bases from J, the gap between germline ends came to 21 bases. This CDR3 has 14 residues. CDR3 sequence reads: CSAGRRAQPGTQYF. CDR3 coding DNA: TGCAGTGCCGGCCGGCGGGCCCAACCGGGGACCCAGTACTTC.

This clonotype was detected ten times or more. V is TRBV3-1 and J is TRBJ2-7; 9 bases align to TRBD2. Trimming removed 0 bases from V and 4 bases from J; junction bases left unmatched: 10. This CDR3 contains 17 residues. The germline gives CDR1 LGHDT, CDR2 YNNKEL (reference sequence). The CDR3 reads CASSQDAGSGGAYEQYF. CDR3 bases: TGTGCCAGCAGCCAAGACGCGGGTAGCGGGGGAGCTTACGAGCAGTACTTC.

This clonotype appeared a few times. The chain couples TRBV3-1 to TRBJ1-5, with a possible D match to TRBD1 (5 bases). V dropped 1 base and J dropped 4 bases, with 14 bases sitting between them. Germline CDR1 and CDR2: LGHDT and YNNKEL (reference sequence). The CDR3 is 16 residues long. This CDR3 is CASSQGGGVGNQPQHF. In DNA, the CDR3 is TGTGCCAGCAGCCAAGGTGGGGGGGTCGGAAATCAGCCCCAGCATTTT.

This clonotype has a handful of counts. CDR3 residues: CASSPSQGTTDTQYF. DNA for the CDR3: TGTGCCAGCTCACCAAGTCAGGGGACCACAGATACGCAGTATTTT. J is TRBJ2-3 and V is TRBV18, with a weak D call TRBD1 (6 bases). Germline V gives CDR1 KGHSH, CDR2 LQKENI. V was shortened by 2 bases and J by 2 bases, with 11 bases between the two germline ends. This CDR3 comprises 15 residues.

The V gene is TRBV7-8, the J gene TRBJ2-2, with D perhaps matching TRBD1 (6 bases). V was trimmed by 2 bases and J by 4 bases, leaving 14 bases between them. Germline CDR1 and CDR2: SGHVS and FQNEAQ. The CDR3 is 16 amino acids. This chain's CDR3 is CASSLRRQGSTGELFF. CDR3 nucleotide sequence: TGTGCCAGCAGCTTAAGGCGCCAGGGGAGCACCGGGGAGCTGTTTTTT.